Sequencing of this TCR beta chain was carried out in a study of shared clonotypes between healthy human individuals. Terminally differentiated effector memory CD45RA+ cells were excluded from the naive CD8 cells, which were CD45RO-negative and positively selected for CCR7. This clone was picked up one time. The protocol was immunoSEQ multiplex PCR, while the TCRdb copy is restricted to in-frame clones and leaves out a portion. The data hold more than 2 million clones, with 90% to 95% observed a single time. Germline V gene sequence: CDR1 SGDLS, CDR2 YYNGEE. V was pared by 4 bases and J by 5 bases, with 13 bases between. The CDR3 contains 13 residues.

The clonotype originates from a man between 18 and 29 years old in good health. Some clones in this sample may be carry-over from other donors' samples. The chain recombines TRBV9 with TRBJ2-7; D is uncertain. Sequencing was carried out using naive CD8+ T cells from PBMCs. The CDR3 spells CASSPTMWDEQYF. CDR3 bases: TGTGCCAGCAGCCCGACGATGTGGGACGAGCAGTACTTC.